This paragraph reports one T cell receptor (beta chain). This clonotype was found many times. What this receptor recognizes is not known. No much larger clone exists at a distance of one base, and base qualities are not known. Moderately to severely active disease, a Clinical Activity Score of at least 3, a NOSPECS grade of at least 4, and a duration under 3 months were present in ophthalmopathy patients. The study excluded patients with uncontrolled infections, other autoimmune diseases, pregnancy or lactation. Clinical symptoms, serum thyroxine and TRAb, thyroid ultrasound, and orbital computed tomography formed the basis for the diagnoses. PBMCs were separated from 10 ml of fresh peripheral blood using Ficoll-Paque density gradient centrifugation. Total RNA was extracted with Trizol reagent, and quality was checked on an Agilent 2100 Bioanalyzer. The sample is drawn from a study of T cells in Graves' hyperthyroidism and ophthalmopathy (dated by TCRdb to between 2018 and 2020). Context from the whole study: Peripheral blood was collected at initial diagnosis, before any treatment. The 100 or so discovery patients were randomly split 7:3 into training and test sets. An independent validation cohort of around 20 hyperthyroidism patients and about 16 patients who later progressed to ophthalmopathy tested prospective prediction of ophthalmopathy. Following sampling, methimazole starting at 30 mg daily was given to hyperthyroidism patients, and high-dose intravenous methylprednisolone was given to ophthalmopathy patients. TCR V-J signatures able to tell the groups apart were searched for in a discovery cohort of 100 patients, of whom fewer than 45 had Graves' ophthalmopathy and 57 had stable Graves' hyperthyroidism. TCR Vbeta CDR3 sequencing of fewer than 150 peripheral blood samples (around 45 ophthalmopathy, roughly 72 hyperthyroidism and roughly 17 progressor patients) is reported in the paper. The study also compared thyroid tissue and blood T-cell repertoires from a handful of Graves' hyperthyroidism patients. Study-wide conclusions, independent of this receptor: A model built on a 13 V-J signature distinguished ophthalmopathy from stable hyperthyroidism, reaching around 88% sensitivity and around 81% specificity in cross-validation and 80%/75% in testing. No statistical method was used to fix the sample size in advance, and group allocation was not hidden from the investigators. In validation, the model predicted progression to ophthalmopathy a median of roughly six months before onset, with roughly 70% sensitivity and more than 72% specificity. Most expanded thyroid clonotypes (frequency above 0.001) were also found in blood, which suggests that blood repertoires may mirror thyroid immune responses.

Amplification of TCR beta CDR3 regions was carried out from RNA transcripts. A first-round RT-PCR of the TCR CDR3 used the HTBI primer set with the Qiagen OneStep RT-PCR kit. Libraries were constructed in a second round of multiplex PCR, after which size selection and purification were performed. Paired-end sequencing of the libraries was performed with 100 bp reads on an Illumina HiSeq2000. For the original study's pipeline: SOAPnuke was used to process the raw data, throwing out any read that contained adapters or uncalled bases, had a mean Phred below 15, or lacked an exact constant-primer or identifier match. High-quality paired reads were merged using COPE v1.2.5, and each unique nucleotide sequence was defined as a clonotype. MiTCR v1.1 was used to align clonotypes to the IMGT TRBV, TRBD and TRBJ reference segments. Only V-J combinations with frequency above 0.0001, covering about 99% of repertoires, were analysed. A TCS score was defined as the ratio between F50 (clonal expansion) and ExV (chaos), using BLOSUM62-based TCRdist between CDR3 peptides within each V-J. Welch's t-statistics and random forest reduced roughly 500 V-J features to around 14, which were used in a naive Bayes classifier (R e1071). The public sequencing data were trimmed at Q25 with fastp and processed into clonotypes with MiXCR by TCRdb, which kept only in-frame beta chains. Identical CDR3 protein sequences are pooled into one entry, listed with their most common genes and DNA. What appears here as the V and J calls and clone size reflects TCRdb's work, not the paper's. The sample includes around 500,000 distinct CDR3 sequences, with 22% observed a single time. The top ten clones comprise about half of the sample.

The CDR1 and CDR2 encoded by the germline V gene (reference sequence) are LNHDA and SQIVND. Cut back by 7 bases and 0 bases, the V and J ends lie 12 bases apart. Inclusive of the bounding cysteine and phenylalanine, the CDR3 is 15 residues long. Of all the DNA, just the CDR3 is kept, 45 bases in frame from base 1. The sequencing input was blood. The V gene is TRBV19 and the J gene is TRBJ2-2; a tentative D match to TRBD1 spans 5 bases. The receptor comes from a woman in her sixties or seventies with Graves' ophthalmopathy. The nucleotides are TGTGCCAGTAAAGTGGGCAGGGCGAACACCGGGGAGCTGTTTTTT. Its translation is CASKVGRANTGELFF.